This T cell receptor beta chain was sequenced in a study of T cell repertoires in ileal Crohn's disease. The overall study: Every patient was operated on for stricturing (approximately 60%) or penetrating (about 40%) complications.

V gave up 5 bases and J gave up 1 base; unmatched junction bases: 6. Germline CDR1 SGHTA, CDR2 FQGNSA. The CDR3 is 15 residues long. Clones were sequenced by immunoSEQ multiplex PCR, and TCRdb holds only the in-frame ones, with some missing. The top ten hold 13% to 15% of the sample, which has more than 10,000 clones, more than 60% seen once. Time point: neoterminal ileum biopsy at postoperative endoscopy, about 6 months after surgery. This sequence was found in an adult with Crohn's disease. The sequencing input was ileal tissue. The J gene is TRBJ2-3, the V gene TRBV7-2, with 7 bases matching TRBD2. The DNA of the CDR3 is TGTGCCAGCAGCCGGGGGGTAGTCGGCACAGATACGCAGTATTTT. Protein sequence: CASSRGVVGTDTQYF.